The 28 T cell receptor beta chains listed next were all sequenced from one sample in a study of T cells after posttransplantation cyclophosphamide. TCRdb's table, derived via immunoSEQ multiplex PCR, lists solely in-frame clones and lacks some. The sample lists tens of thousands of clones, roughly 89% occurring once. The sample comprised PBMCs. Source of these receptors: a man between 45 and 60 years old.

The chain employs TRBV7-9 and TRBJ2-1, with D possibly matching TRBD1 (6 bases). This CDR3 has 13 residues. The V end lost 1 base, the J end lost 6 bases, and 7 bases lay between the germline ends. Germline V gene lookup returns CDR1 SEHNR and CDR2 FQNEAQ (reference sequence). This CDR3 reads CASSLEDSNEQFF. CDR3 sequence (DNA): TGTGCCAGCAGCTTAGAGGACAGCAATGAGCAGTTCTTC.

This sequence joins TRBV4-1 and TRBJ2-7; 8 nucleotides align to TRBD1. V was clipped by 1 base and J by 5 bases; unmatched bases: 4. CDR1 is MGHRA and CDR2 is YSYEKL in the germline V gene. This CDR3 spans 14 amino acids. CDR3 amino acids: CASSQGTGLDEQYF. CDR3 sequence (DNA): TGCGCCAGCAGCCAAGGGACAGGGTTAGACGAGCAGTACTTC.

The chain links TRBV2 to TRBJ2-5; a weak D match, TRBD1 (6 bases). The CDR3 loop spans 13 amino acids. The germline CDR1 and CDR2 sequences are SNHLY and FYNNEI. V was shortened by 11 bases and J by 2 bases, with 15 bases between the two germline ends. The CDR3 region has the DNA TGTGCCGGACAGAGGACGGAGCAAGAGACCCAGTACTTC. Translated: CAGQRTEQETQYF.

DNA for the CDR3: TGTGCCAGCAGCTTGATCGGGTCTGGAAACACCATATATTTT. This translates into CASSLIGSGNTIYF. The J gene is TRBJ1-3, the V gene TRBV5-4; no reliable D call. CDR1 and CDR2 (germline): SGHNT, YYREEE (reference sequence). This CDR3 has 14 residues. V lost 1 base to trimming and J lost 1 base, with 6 bases between them.

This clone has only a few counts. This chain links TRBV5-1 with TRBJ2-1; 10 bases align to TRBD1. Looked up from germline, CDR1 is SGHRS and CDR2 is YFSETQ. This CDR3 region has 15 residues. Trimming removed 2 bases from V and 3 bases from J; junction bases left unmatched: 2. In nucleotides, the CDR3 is TGCGCCAGCAGCTTTAGGACAGGGGGCTACAATGAGCAGTTCTTC. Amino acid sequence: CASSFRTGGYNEQFF.

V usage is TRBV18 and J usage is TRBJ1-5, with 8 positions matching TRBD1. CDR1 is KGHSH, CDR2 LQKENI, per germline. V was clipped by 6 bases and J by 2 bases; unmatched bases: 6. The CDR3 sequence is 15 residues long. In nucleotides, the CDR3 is TGTGCCAGCTCGCAGGGACAGGTCGGCAATCAGCCCCAGCATTTT. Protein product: CASSQGQVGNQPQHF.

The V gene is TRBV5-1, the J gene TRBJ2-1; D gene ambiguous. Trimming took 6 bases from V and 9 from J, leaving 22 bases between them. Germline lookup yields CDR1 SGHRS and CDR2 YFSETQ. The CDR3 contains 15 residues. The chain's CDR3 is CASTLQSSLIGEQFF. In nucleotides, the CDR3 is TGCGCCAGCACCCTGCAGTCTAGTCTGATAGGTGAGCAGTTCTTC.

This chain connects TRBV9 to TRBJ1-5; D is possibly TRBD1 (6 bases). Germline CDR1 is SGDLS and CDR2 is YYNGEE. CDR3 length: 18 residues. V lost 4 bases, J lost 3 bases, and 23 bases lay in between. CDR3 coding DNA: TGTGCCAGCAGCCTCAAAAGGGGGTCTGAGACGGTCAATCAGCCCCAGCATTTT. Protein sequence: CASSLKRGSETVNQPQHF.

The CDR3 nucleotides read TGTGCCGGGGGACTAGCGGAAAAGAACACCGGGGAGCTGTTTTTT. It codes for CAGGLAEKNTGELFF. The chain joins TRBV5-4 to TRBJ2-2; 11 nucleotides match TRBD2. J gave up 1 base and V 10 bases, and 6 bases lay outside the gene matches. The V gene's germline CDR1 is SGHNT and CDR2 YYREEE (reference sequence). CDR3 length equals 15 residues.

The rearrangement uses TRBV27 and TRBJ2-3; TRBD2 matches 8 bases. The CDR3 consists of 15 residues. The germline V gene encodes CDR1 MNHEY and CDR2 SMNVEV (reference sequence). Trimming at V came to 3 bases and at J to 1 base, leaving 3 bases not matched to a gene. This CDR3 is CASSFGAGGTDTQYF. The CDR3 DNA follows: TGTGCCAGCAGTTTTGGAGCGGGGGGCACAGATACGCAGTATTTT.

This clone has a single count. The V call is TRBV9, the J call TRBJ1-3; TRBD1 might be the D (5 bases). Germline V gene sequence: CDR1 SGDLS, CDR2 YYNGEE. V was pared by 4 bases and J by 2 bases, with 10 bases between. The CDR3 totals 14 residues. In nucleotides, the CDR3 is TGTGCCAGCAGCAATCAGGGTACTGGAAACACCATATATTTT. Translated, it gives CASSNQGTGNTIYF.

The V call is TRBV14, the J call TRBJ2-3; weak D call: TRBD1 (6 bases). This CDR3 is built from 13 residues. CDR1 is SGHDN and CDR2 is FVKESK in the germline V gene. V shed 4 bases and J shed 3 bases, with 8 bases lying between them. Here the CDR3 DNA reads TGTGCCAGCAGCCCAGGGACAACAGATACGCAGTATTTT. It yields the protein CASSPGTTDTQYF.

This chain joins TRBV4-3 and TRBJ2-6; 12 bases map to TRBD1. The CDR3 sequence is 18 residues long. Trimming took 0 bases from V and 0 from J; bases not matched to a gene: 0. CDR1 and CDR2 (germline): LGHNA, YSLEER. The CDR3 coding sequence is TGCGCCAGCAGCCAAGAGGGACAGGGGGCCTCTGGGGCCAACGTCCTGACTTTC. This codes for CASSQEGQGASGANVLTF.

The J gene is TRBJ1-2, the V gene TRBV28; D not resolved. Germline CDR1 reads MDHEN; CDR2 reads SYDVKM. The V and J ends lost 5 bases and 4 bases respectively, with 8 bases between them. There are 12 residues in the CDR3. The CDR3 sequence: CASSLRLYGYTF. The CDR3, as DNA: TGTGCCAGCAGTCTCCGACTCTATGGCTACACCTTC.

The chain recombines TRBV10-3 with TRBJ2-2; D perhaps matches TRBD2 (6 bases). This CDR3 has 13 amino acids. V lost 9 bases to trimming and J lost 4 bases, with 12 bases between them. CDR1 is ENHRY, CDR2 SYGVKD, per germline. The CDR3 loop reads CAITGVSTGELFF. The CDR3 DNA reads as TGTGCCATTACGGGAGTGAGCACCGGGGAGCTGTTTTTT.

The CDR3 bases are TGTGCCAGCAGCAGAGAACAAGAGACCCAGTACTTC. This sequence encodes CASSREQETQYF. J is TRBJ2-5 and V is TRBV13; no definite D call. Germline V gene data show CDR1 as PRHDT and CDR2 as FYEKMQ (reference sequence). This CDR3 contains 12 residues. Trimming cost V 5 bases and J 2 bases, with 6 bases left between them.

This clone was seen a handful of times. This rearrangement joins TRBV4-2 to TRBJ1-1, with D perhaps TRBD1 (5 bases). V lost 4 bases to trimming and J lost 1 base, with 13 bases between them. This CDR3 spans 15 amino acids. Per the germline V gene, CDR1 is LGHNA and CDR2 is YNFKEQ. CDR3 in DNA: TGTGCCAGCAGCCCCATACAGGAAGAGAACACTGAAGCTTTCTTT. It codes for CASSPIQEENTEAFF.

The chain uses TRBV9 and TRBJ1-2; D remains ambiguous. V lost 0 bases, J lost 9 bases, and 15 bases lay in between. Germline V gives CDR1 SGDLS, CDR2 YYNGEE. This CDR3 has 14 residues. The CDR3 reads CASSVADYGISYTF. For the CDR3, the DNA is TGTGCCAGCAGCGTAGCTGATTACGGGATAAGCTACACCTTC. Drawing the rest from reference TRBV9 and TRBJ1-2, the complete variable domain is DSGVTQTPKHLITATGQRVTLRCSPRSGDLSVYWYQQSLDQGLQFLIQYYNGEERAKGNILERFSAQQFPDLHSELNLSSLELGDSALYFCASSVADYGISYTFGSGTRLTVV.

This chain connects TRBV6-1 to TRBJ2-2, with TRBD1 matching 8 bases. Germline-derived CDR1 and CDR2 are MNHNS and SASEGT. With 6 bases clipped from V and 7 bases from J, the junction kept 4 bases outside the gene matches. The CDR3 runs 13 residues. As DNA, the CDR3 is TGTGCCAGCAGCCGGGACAGGTTCGGGGAGCTGTTTTTT. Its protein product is CASSRDRFGELFF.

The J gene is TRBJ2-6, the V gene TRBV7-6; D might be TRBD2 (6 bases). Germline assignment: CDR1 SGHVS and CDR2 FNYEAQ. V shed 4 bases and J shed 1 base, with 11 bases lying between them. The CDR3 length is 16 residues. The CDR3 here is CASSSRGSSGANVLTF. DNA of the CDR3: TGTGCCAGCAGCTCACGGGGGTCTTCTGGGGCCAACGTCCTGACTTTC. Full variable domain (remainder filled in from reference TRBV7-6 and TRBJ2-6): GAGVSQSPRYKVTKRGQDVALRCDPISGHVSLYWYRQALGQGPEFLTYFNYEAQQDKSGLPNDRFSAERPEGSISTLTIQRTEQRDSAMYRCASSSRGSSGANVLTFGAGSRLTVL.

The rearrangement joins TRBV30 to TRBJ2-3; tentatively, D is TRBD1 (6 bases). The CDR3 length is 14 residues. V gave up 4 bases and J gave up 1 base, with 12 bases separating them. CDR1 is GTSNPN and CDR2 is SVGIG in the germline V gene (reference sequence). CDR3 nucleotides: TGTGCCTGGAATCGGGACAAACGCACAGATACGCAGTATTTT. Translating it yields CAWNRDKRTDTQYF. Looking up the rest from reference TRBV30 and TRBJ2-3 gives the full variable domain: SQTIHQWPATLVQPVGSPLSLECTVEGTSNPNLYWYRQAAGRGLQLLFYSVGIGQISSEVPQNLSASRPQDRQFILSSKKLLLSDSGFYLCAWNRDKRTDTQYFGPGTRLTVL.

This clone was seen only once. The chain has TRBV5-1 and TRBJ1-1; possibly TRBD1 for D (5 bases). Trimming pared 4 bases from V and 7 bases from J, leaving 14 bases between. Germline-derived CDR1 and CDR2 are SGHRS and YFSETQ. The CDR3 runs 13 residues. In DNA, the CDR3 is TGCGCCAGCAGCCGGTGGGAGGGGCTTGAAGCTTTCTTT. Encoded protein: CASSRWEGLEAFF.

CDR3 coding DNA: TGTGCTCACGCGAGTTTCGAATTATCCTACGAGCAGTACTTC. Residues: CAHASFELSYEQYF. The chain employs TRBV6-1 and TRBJ2-7; D not certain. The CDR3 runs to 14 residues. Germline-derived CDR1 and CDR2 are MNHNS and SASEGT.

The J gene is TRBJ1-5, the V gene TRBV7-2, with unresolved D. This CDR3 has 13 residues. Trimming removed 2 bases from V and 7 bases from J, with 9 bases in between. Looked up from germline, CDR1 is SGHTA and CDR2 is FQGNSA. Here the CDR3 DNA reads TGTGCCAGCAGCTTATCTGAGTACCAGCCCCAGCATTTT. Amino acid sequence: CASSLSEYQPQHF.

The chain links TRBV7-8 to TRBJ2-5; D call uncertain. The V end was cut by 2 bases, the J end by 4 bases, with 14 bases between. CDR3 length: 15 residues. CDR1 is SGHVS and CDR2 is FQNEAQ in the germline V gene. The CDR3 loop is CASSLYYKLAETQYF. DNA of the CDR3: TGTGCCAGCAGCTTATATTACAAATTGGCAGAGACCCAGTACTTC.

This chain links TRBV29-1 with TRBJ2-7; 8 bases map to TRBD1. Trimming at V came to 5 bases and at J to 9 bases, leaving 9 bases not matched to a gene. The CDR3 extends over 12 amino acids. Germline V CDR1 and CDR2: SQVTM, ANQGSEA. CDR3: CSVRTGPRVQYF. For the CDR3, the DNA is TGCAGCGTTCGGACAGGGCCTCGGGTGCAGTACTTC.

The CDR3 bases are TGTGCCAGCAGCTCCCCCGGGACAGACGACTACGAGCAGTACTTC. Amino acid sequence: CASSSPGTDDYEQYF. The gene calls are TRBV7-3 and TRBJ2-7, with 7 bases matching TRBD1. This CDR3 comprises 15 residues. Germline trimming cut 4 bases from V and 3 bases from J; bases unmatched to any gene: 9. Per germline, CDR1 SGHTA and CDR2 FQGTGA. Supplemented by reference TRBV7-3 and TRBJ2-7, the full variable domain reads GAGVSQTPSNKVTEKGKYVELRCDPISGHTALYWYRQSLGQGPEFLIYFQGTGAADDSGLPNDRFFAVRPEGSVSTLKIQRTERGDSAVYLCASSSPGTDDYEQYFGPGTRLTVT.

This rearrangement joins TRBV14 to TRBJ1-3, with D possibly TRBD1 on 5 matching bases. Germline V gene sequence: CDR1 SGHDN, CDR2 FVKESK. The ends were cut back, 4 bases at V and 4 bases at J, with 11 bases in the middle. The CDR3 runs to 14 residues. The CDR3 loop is CASSLDSLGNTIYF. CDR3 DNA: TGTGCCAGCAGCCTCGACAGTTTGGGAAACACCATATATTTT.